This T cell receptor (beta chain) came from a study of CD8+CD57+ T cells in acquired aplastic anemia. Study information: Sorted CD4+ and CD8+ cells yielded DNA averaging approximately 3.4 ug.

Sequencing involved patients with CD8+CD57+ cell expansion previously shown by flow cytometry. The patients, all of them, had severe acquired aplastic anemia. Points on this clonotype: Antigen unknown.

Overall study findings and caveats: A set of approximately 30 CD8+ CDR3 sequences was shared between patients and controls, and these sequences appeared highly expressed in patients. Any difference that existed in CD8+ Simpson's diversity between patients and controls was not significant.

Investigators profiled TCR beta VDJ and CDR3 from genomic DNA template. From the reads, TCRdb called clonotypes with MiXCR, one entry per CDR3 protein. This sample has tens of thousands of distinct CDR3 sequences, with just over 70% found just once. CDR1 and CDR2 from the germline V gene are DFQATT and SNEGSKA (reference sequence). The CDR3 covers 14 residues. V was trimmed by 1 base and J by 3 bases, leaving 13 bases between them. The sequencing sample was made of sorted CD4+, CD8+, or CD8+CD57+ T cells (not recorded which) from PBMCs. The chain has TRBV20-1 and TRBJ2-7, with unresolved D. The source of this sequence is a human donor with aplastic anemia. CDR3 residues: CSARGPMEIYEQYF. For the CDR3, the DNA is TGCAGTGCTAGAGGCCCGATGGAAATCTACGAGCAGTACTTC.